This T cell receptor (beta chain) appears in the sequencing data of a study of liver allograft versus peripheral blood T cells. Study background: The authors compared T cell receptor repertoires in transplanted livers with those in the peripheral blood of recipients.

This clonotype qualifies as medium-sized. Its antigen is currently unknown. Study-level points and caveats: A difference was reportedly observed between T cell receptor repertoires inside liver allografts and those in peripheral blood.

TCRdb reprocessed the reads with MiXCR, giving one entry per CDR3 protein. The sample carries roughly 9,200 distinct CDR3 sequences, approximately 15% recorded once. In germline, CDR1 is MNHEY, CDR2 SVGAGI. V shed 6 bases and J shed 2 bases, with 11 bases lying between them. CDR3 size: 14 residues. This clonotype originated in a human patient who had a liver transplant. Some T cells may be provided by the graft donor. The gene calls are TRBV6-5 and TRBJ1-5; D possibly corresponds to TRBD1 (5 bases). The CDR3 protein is CASRGAGGNQPQHF. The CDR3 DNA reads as TGTGCCAGCAGAGGGGCGGGAGGCAATCAGCCCCAGCATTTT.